Listed here are 21 T cell receptor beta chains from one sample, sequenced in a study of blood T cells in healthy people across ages. A second 7 to 11 cycle PCR used barcoded and J-beta primers. TCRdb re-called the 5' RACE reads through MiXCR, storing one row per CDR3 protein. The sample has 850,000 to 1,300,000 distinct CDR3 sequences, roughly 45% seen once; the top ten hold about 19%. The material sequenced was blood. Every receptor here comes from a woman aged 55-75 years in good health.

Worth noting for this clonotype: Just one base apart from a much larger clone, this may be a read error. The chain uses TRBV29-1 and TRBJ2-7; 8 nucleotides match TRBD2. CDR3 size: 13 residues. Germline CDR1 is SQVTM and CDR2 is ANQGSEA. Here the CDR3 reads CGVEGLAGYEQYF. DNA for the CDR3: TGCGGCGTTGAAGGTCTAGCGGGCTACGAGCAGTACTTC.

The V call is TRBV15, the J call TRBJ2-7, with D possibly being TRBD1 (6 bases). V lost 5 bases and J 2 bases, leaving 13 bases between the germline ends. Germline V CDR1 and CDR2: LNHNV, YYDKDF (reference sequence). The length of the CDR3 is 14 residues. The CDR3: CATSERQAPYEQYF. The DNA of the CDR3 is TGTGCCACCAGCGAAAGACAGGCGCCCTACGAGCAGTACTTC.

The gene calls are TRBV9 and TRBJ2-5, with D perhaps given as TRBD1 or TRBD2 (5 bases each). The V and J ends lost 3 bases and 11 bases respectively, with 26 bases between them. Germline assignment: CDR1 SGDLS and CDR2 YYNGEE. The CDR3 is 16 amino acids. CDR3 coding DNA: TGTGCCAGCAGCGAACAATACGGGACGGTGTACAATGAGCAGTACTTC. Protein sequence: CASSEQYGTVYNEQYF.

The table lists this clonotype with a few counts. The CDR3 here is CASSEEPNNEQFF. CDR3 nucleotide sequence: TGCGCCAGCAGTGAAGAACCAAACAATGAGCAGTTCTTC. This rearrangement joins TRBV10-1 to TRBJ2-1, with D unclear. Germline CDR1 WNHNN, CDR2 SYGVQD (reference sequence). This CDR3 is built from 13 residues. Trimming removed 3 bases at V and 5 bases at J, with 8 bases between.

As concerns this clonotype: This may be a read error, as it is one base from a much larger clone. The V and J genes are TRBV20-1 and TRBJ2-5; TRBD1 matches 9 bases. TRBJ2-7 matches the DNA end more closely, so the J call is doubtful. Germline assignment: CDR1 DFQATT and CDR2 SNEGSKA (reference sequence). CDR3 length equals 14 residues. As DNA, the CDR3 is TGCAGTGCTAGGGCCGGGACAGGGAGGTACGAGCAGTACTTC. Translating gives CSARAGTGRYEQYF.

This clonotype came up a few times. In DNA, the CDR3 is TGTGCCAGCAGTCCCCTAGCGGGAGGGATGGAAGAGACCCAGTACTTC. Encoded protein: CASSPLAGGMEETQYF. The chain combines TRBV27 with TRBJ2-5; 12 bases agree with TRBD2. V lost 5 bases to trimming and J lost 3 bases; unmatched junction nucleotides: 7. The CDR3 runs to 16 residues. Per the germline V gene, CDR1 is MNHEY and CDR2 is SMNVEV (reference sequence).

The chain employs TRBV4-2 and TRBJ2-5, with 11 bases identical to TRBD2. Germline-derived CDR1 and CDR2 are LGHNA and YNFKEQ. With 1 base clipped from V and 2 bases from J, the junction kept 9 bases outside the gene matches. The CDR3 covers 18 residues. The CDR3 coding sequence is TGTGCCAGCAGCCAAGGAATAACCGGGACTAGCGGACAAGAGACCCAGTACTTC. This codes for CASSQGITGTSGQETQYF.

The chain combines TRBV2 with TRBJ2-5; 15 nucleotides line up with TRBD2. The end of the DNA is better explained by TRBJ2-7, so the J call may be wrong. Germline lookup yields CDR1 SNHLY and CDR2 FYNNEI. The CDR3 is made up of 15 amino acids. The CDR3 DNA is TGTGCCAGCACAGCCACGGGACTAGCGGGAGGCGAGCAGTACTTC. Translating gives CASTATGLAGGEQYF.

This rearrangement joins TRBV7-9 to TRBJ1-2, with a tentative D call TRBD1 (6 bases). The V gene lost 2 bases and the J gene lost 6 bases, with 13 bases spanning the gap. Germline V CDR1 and CDR2: SEHNR, FQNEAQ (reference sequence). There are 14 residues in the CDR3. The CDR3 here is CASSLTAGDHGYTF. DNA of the CDR3: TGTGCCAGCAGCTTAACCGCAGGGGATCATGGCTACACCTTC. Full variable domain (rest looked up from reference TRBV7-9 and TRBJ1-2): DTGVSQNPRHKITKRGQNVTFRCDPISEHNRLYWYRQTLGQGPEFLTYFQNEAQLEKSRLLSDRFSAERPKGSFSTLEIQRTEQGDSAMYLCASSLTAGDHGYTFGSGTRLTVV.

This clonotype was picked up a small number of times. This chain uses TRBV7-8 with TRBJ2-3; the match to TRBD1 covers 7 bases. Germline V gives CDR1 SGHVS, CDR2 FQNEAQ. With V trimmed by 6 bases and J by 2 bases, 8 bases remained unmatched. This CDR3 is 15 amino acids long. Here the CDR3 DNA reads TGTGCCAGCAGTCCACAGGGGTCCCCCACAGATACGCAGTATTTT. Its translation is CASSPQGSPTDTQYF.

This clonotype was counted only a few times. The chain combines TRBV6-2 or TRBV6-3 with TRBJ2-1; D may be TRBD2 (5 bases). Trimming took off 6 bases at V and 13 bases at J, with 25 bases between the two ends. The CDR3 contains 15 residues. CDR1 is MNHEY and CDR2 is SVGEGT in the germline V gene. CDR3 sequence: CASRPTLPGAGYQFF. The DNA of the CDR3 is TGTGCCAGCAGACCTACCCTCCCTGGCGCGGGCTACCAGTTCTTC.

The chain uses TRBV5-1 and TRBJ2-1; D is undetermined. CDR3 length: 13 amino acids. Germline assignment: CDR1 SGHRS and CDR2 YFSETQ. V shed 5 bases and J shed 4 bases, with 10 bases lying between them. The CDR3 protein is CASRGYAYNEQFF. In DNA form, the CDR3 reads TGCGCCAGCAGAGGGTATGCGTACAATGAGCAGTTCTTC.

V gene TRBV5-1 combines with J gene TRBJ2-5, with TRBD1 identical over 10 bases. The V gene's germline CDR1 is SGHRS and CDR2 YFSETQ. The CDR3 is made up of 16 amino acids. Trimming removed 5 bases from V and 5 bases from J; junction bases left unmatched: 12. The CDR3 DNA reads TGCGCCAGCAGAACCCCCGGGACAGGGGACACGGAGACCCAGTACTTC. It is translated as CASRTPGTGDTETQYF.

CDR3: CASSLLGLAVSYEQYF. The CDR3 DNA is TGTGCCAGCAGTTTGCTTGGACTAGCGGTCTCCTACGAGCAGTACTTC. The chain is built from TRBV28 and TRBJ2-4; 10 positions agree with TRBD2. The end of the DNA fits TRBJ2-7 better, so the J call may be wrong. Germline loops: CDR1 MDHEN, CDR2 SYDVKM. The CDR3 covers 16 residues.

This chain links TRBV3-1 with TRBJ2-1; TRBD2 aligns across 9 bases. Germline assignment: CDR1 LGHDT and CDR2 YNNKEL (reference sequence). The CDR3 length is 15 residues. J lost 6 bases, V lost 3 bases, and 6 bases had no gene match. CDR3 loop: CASSQGGRVVNEQFF. In nucleotides, the CDR3 is TGTGCCAGCAGCCAGGGCGGGAGGGTTGTCAATGAGCAGTTCTTC.

The genes are TRBV5-5 and TRBJ2-7; D may be TRBD1 (6 bases). Germline V lookup: CDR1 SGHKS, CDR2 YYEKEE (reference sequence). The CDR3 has 14 amino acids. V lost 3 bases and J lost 1, with 11 bases in between. The CDR3 is CASSSVGQSYEQYF. The CDR3 coding sequence is TGTGCCAGCAGCTCCGTCGGACAGTCCTACGAGCAGTACTTC.

The chain links TRBV3-1 to TRBJ2-6; 7 positions match TRBD1. V shed 4 bases and J 3 bases; nucleotides not matched to a gene: 9. Germline CDR1 and CDR2: LGHDT and YNNKEL (reference sequence). The CDR3 is made up of 17 amino acids. The CDR3 nucleotides read TGTGCCAGCAGCCCGCTCCCGACAGGGAGTGGGGCCAACGTCCTGACTTTC. It codes for CASSPLPTGSGANVLTF.

CDR3 sequence reads: CASSQDALLDRGYAYEQYF. CDR3 bases: TGCGCCAGCAGCCAAGATGCCCTCCTGGACAGGGGTTATGCCTACGAGCAGTACTTC. The rearrangement links TRBV4-1 to TRBJ2-7; TRBD1 agrees at 9 bases. The J segment lost 2 bases and the V segment lost 0 bases, leaving 14 bases of the junction unmatched. CDR1 and CDR2 from the germline V gene are MGHRA and YSYEKL. CDR3 length: 19 amino acids.

The V and J genes are TRBV29-1 and TRBJ1-1; the D gene is possibly TRBD1 (5 bases). CDR3 length equals 13 residues. In germline, CDR1 is SQVTM, CDR2 ANQGSEA. V lost 4 bases and J lost 1, with 10 bases in between. This CDR3 reads CSVGDGGNTEAFF. CDR3 nucleotide sequence: TGCAGCGTTGGTGACGGGGGGAACACTGAAGCTTTCTTT.

J is TRBJ1-4 and V is TRBV7-6; D not certain. V gave up 4 bases and J gave up 3 bases, with 12 bases separating them. This CDR3 has 15 amino acids. Germline CDR1 is SGHVS and CDR2 is FNYEAQ. The CDR3 DNA reads TGTGCCAGCAGCTATGGGGTTTCGGCTAATGAAAAACTGTTTTTT. Protein product: CASSYGVSANEKLFF.

This chain joins TRBV11-2 and TRBJ2-7, with a tentative D call TRBD1 (6 bases). From germline, CDR1 is SGHAT and CDR2 FQNNGV. V was trimmed by 5 bases and J by 10 bases, leaving 12 bases between them. The CDR3 sequence is 11 residues long. CDR3 region: CASSGGQFQYF. The CDR3 bases are TGTGCCAGCAGCGGCGGACAGTTTCAGTACTTC.